These 26 T cell receptor beta chains were all obtained from the same sample, sequenced in a study of blood T cell repertoires in COVID-19. Profiling relied on immunoSEQ multiplex PCR, and the TCRdb table lists in-frame clones only, not all of them. Of about 240,000 clones listed, around 87% were seen once; the top ten hold about 3%. Material: peripheral blood. These receptor sequences come from a woman aged 30 to 39 who had recovered from COVID-19.

This clone was seen only a few times. This chain uses TRBV27 with TRBJ2-7, with 8 bases fitting TRBD2. The CDR3 has 14 amino acids. Germline V CDR1 and CDR2: MNHEY, SMNVEV (reference sequence). V lost 6 bases and J lost 7; bases outside the gene matches: 11. CDR3 loop: CASSLAGTFGEQYF. CDR3 coding DNA: TGTGCCAGCAGCTTAGCGGGGACCTTTGGGGAGCAGTACTTC.

The chain combines TRBV2 with TRBJ1-5, with 10 bases aligning to TRBD1. The V gene's germline CDR1 is SNHLY and CDR2 FYNNEI. V trimming: 5 bases; J trimming: 4 bases; junction bases outside the gene matches: 8. The CDR3 is made up of 16 amino acids. For the CDR3, the DNA is TGTGCCAGCAGTCAGGGACAGGGGTGGTCTAATCAGCCCCAGCATTTT. Amino acids: CASSQGQGWSNQPQHF.

CDR3 in DNA: TGCGCCAGCAGCTTGGCCAGCGGGGGGCCCTACGAGCAGTACTTC. It yields the protein CASSLASGGPYEQYF. V usage is TRBV5-1 and J usage is TRBJ2-7; 9 bases match TRBD2. CDR3 length: 15 amino acids. Germline V CDR1 and CDR2: SGHRS, YFSETQ. Trimming at V came to 0 bases and at J to 2 bases, leaving 3 bases not matched to a gene.

CDR3 in DNA: TGTGCCAGCAGCTTCGCGTTCCAAACCTCCTACAATGAGCAGTTCTTC. Translating gives CASSFAFQTSYNEQFF. This chain links TRBV11-1 with TRBJ2-1; the D is unclear. Per germline, CDR1 SGHAT and CDR2 FQDESV (reference sequence). The CDR3 covers 16 residues. V dropped 3 bases and J dropped 0 bases, with 12 bases sitting between them.

The chain has TRBV6-5 and TRBJ2-3, with D possibly being TRBD1 (6 bases). The CDR3 contains 16 residues. The germline V gene has CDR1 MNHEY and CDR2 SVGAGI. The V end lost 3 bases, the J end lost 3 bases, and 16 bases lay between the germline ends. Written as DNA, the CDR3 is TGTGCCAGCAGTTATCTCAACCCGAGGGGGACAGATACGCAGTATTTT. Translation: CASSYLNPRGTDTQYF.

The count of this clone is one. The chain carries TRBV7-9 and TRBJ1-5; TRBD1 matches 7 bases. Germline assignment: CDR1 SEHNR and CDR2 FQNEAQ (reference sequence). Losses at the gene ends were 4 bases for V and 2 bases for J; bases not matched to a gene: 5. The CDR3 length is 15 residues. The CDR3 nucleotides are TGTGCCAGCAGCTCACAGGGGTCGGGCAATCAGCCCCAGCATTTT. Encoded protein: CASSSQGSGNQPQHF.

The rearrangement uses TRBV27 and TRBJ2-7; 9 bases fit TRBD1. The CDR3 sequence is 15 residues long. V trimming: 5 bases; J trimming: 5 bases; junction bases outside the gene matches: 10. Germline V gives CDR1 MNHEY, CDR2 SMNVEV (reference sequence). CDR3 DNA: TGTGCCAGCAGTGGACCGGGACAGGGAATCGACGAGCAGTACTTC. This encodes CASSGPGQGIDEQYF.

The chain links TRBV16 to TRBJ2-1, with a weak D call TRBD2 (6 bases). Germline CDR1 is KGHSY and CDR2 is FQNENV. V lost 4 bases, J lost 9 bases, and 7 bases lay in between. This CDR3 region has 11 residues. Written as DNA, the CDR3 is TGTGCCAGCAGCCCCGGGGGTGAGCAGTTCTTC. Protein: CASSPGGEQFF. The full variable domain, with the rest looked up from reference TRBV16 and TRBJ2-1, is GEEVAQTPKHLVRGEGQKAKLYCAPIKGHSYVFWYQQVLKNEFKFLISFQNENVFDETGMPKERFSAKCLPNSPCSLEIQATKLEDSAVYFCASSPGGEQFFGPGTRLTVL.

This clone has only one observation. The chain has TRBV11-2 and TRBJ1-6; D is perhaps TRBD1 (5 bases). The CDR3 runs 13 residues. In germline, CDR1 is SGHAT, CDR2 FQNNGV. V was shortened by 3 bases and J by 10 bases, with 10 bases between the two germline ends. The CDR3 here is CASSFARGSPLHF. The DNA of the CDR3 is TGTGCCAGCAGCTTTGCCCGGGGGTCACCCCTCCACTTT. The full variable domain, rest sourced from reference TRBV11-2 and TRBJ1-6, is EAGVAQSPRYKIIEKRQSVAFWCNPISGHATLYWYQQILGQGPKLLIQFQNNGVVDDSQLPKDRFSAERLKGVDSTLKIQPAKLEDSAVYLCASSFARGSPLHFGNGTRLTVT.

The chain recombines TRBV5-1 with TRBJ2-3; no reliable D call. Germline values: CDR1 SGHRS, CDR2 YFSETQ. The germline V and J ends were trimmed by 0 bases and 2 bases, with 7 bases remaining between them. The CDR3 extends over 14 amino acids. The CDR3 region is CASSLGHLTDTQYF. CDR3 nucleotide sequence: TGCGCCAGCAGCTTGGGACACCTCACAGATACGCAGTATTTT.

This clone was found many times. V and J are TRBV11-1 and TRBJ2-1, with D perhaps TRBD1 (6 bases). V lost 3 bases and J lost 2, with 8 bases in between. The CDR3 is 14 amino acids. Germline V gene data show CDR1 as SGHAT and CDR2 as FQDESV (reference sequence). CDR3 sequence: CASSFRDTYNEQFF. Here the CDR3 DNA reads TGTGCCAGCAGCTTCCGGGACACCTACAATGAGCAGTTCTTC.

This sequence joins TRBV5-1 and TRBJ2-2; TRBD2 aligns across 15 bases. V lost 4 bases to trimming and J lost 1 base; unmatched junction nucleotides: 2. CDR3 length: 17 amino acids. Germline assignment: CDR1 SGHRS and CDR2 YFSETQ. The CDR3 DNA reads as TGCGCCAGCAGCCTGGGACTAGCGGGGGGGAACACCGGGGAGCTGTTTTTT. Translation gives CASSLGLAGGNTGELFF.

This chain links TRBV18 with TRBJ2-7; TRBD2 matches at 8 bases. The V segment lost 4 bases and the J segment 7 bases; nucleotides outside the gene matches: 12. Germline CDR1 is KGHSH and CDR2 is LQKENI. This CDR3 is 15 amino acids long. DNA for the CDR3: TGTGCCAGCTCACTTTTCGGGGGGGCAGCGGGAGAGCAGTACTTC. Translated, it gives CASSLFGGAAGEQYF.

The chain carries TRBV5-5 and TRBJ2-7; D not resolved. With 3 bases removed from V and 3 bases from J, the gap between germline ends came to 7 bases. This CDR3 has 12 residues. Germline CDR1 is SGHKS and CDR2 is YYEKEE (reference sequence). The CDR3 protein is CASSSSGYEQYF. The CDR3 region has the DNA TGTGCCAGCAGCTCGAGTGGCTACGAGCAGTACTTC. Filled out from reference TRBV5-5 and TRBJ2-7, the complete variable domain reads DAGVTQSPTHLIKTRGQQVTLRCSPISGHKSVSWYQQVLGQGPQFIFQYYEKEERGRGNFPDRFSARQFPNYSSELNVNALLLGDSALYLCASSSSGYEQYFGPGTRLTVT.

The V and J genes are TRBV5-4 and TRBJ1-1; D is unresolved. CDR3 length: 13 amino acids. V was clipped by 7 bases and J by 1 base, with 11 bases between them. The germline V gene encodes CDR1 SGHNT and CDR2 YYREEE (reference sequence). In DNA form, the CDR3 reads TGTGCCAGCCCCGAGCTTGAGAACACTGAAGCTTTCTTT. This sequence encodes CASPELENTEAFF. Using reference TRBV5-4 and TRBJ1-1 for the parts outside the CDR3, the full variable domain is ETGVTQSPTHLIKTRGQQVTLRCSSQSGHNTVSWYQQALGQGPQFIFQYYREEENGRGNFPPRFSGLQFPNYSSELNVNALELDDSALYLCASPELENTEAFFGQGTRLTVV.

In DNA, the CDR3 is TGTGCCAGCAGCGTAGCCTCCCCGGGACAGGGGGATCAGGAGCAGTACTTC. Its protein is CASSVASPGQGDQEQYF. V is TRBV9 and J is TRBJ2-7, with 11 bases that match TRBD1. Trimming removed 0 bases from V and 7 bases from J; junction bases left unmatched: 12. The CDR3 has 17 residues. Germline V gene sequence: CDR1 SGDLS, CDR2 YYNGEE.

This clone was recorded a few times. The DNA of the CDR3 is TGCGCCAGCAGCCGACAACTAGCGGGGGGTCAAGAGACCCAGTACTTC. It specifies CASSRQLAGGQETQYF. The chain joins TRBV4-1 to TRBJ2-5; 12 bases are a match to TRBD2. The germline V gene encodes CDR1 MGHRA and CDR2 YSYEKL. V lost 4 bases to trimming and J lost 2 bases; unmatched junction nucleotides: 5. The CDR3 loop spans 16 amino acids.

J is TRBJ2-3 and V is TRBV12-5; TRBD1 is a possible D gene (6 bases). V lost 8 bases and J lost 5, with 20 bases in between. The CDR3 sequence is 15 residues long. The V gene's germline CDR1 is LGHNT and CDR2 FRNRAP. The DNA of the CDR3 is TGTGCTAGTACCGTACAGGGTCAAATTGTAGATACGCAGTATTTT. Its protein product is CASTVQGQIVDTQYF.

The DNA for the CDR3 is TGTGCCAGCAGTTACTCCACTCGCTACACCTTC. Amino acids: CASSYSTRYTF. This chain connects TRBV6-6 to TRBJ1-2; D gene unclear. CDR1 and CDR2 (germline): MNHNY, SVGAGI (reference sequence). The CDR3 contains 11 residues. V lost 0 bases and J lost 9, with 5 bases in between.

The gene calls are TRBV7-2 and TRBJ1-5, with D possibly TRBD1 on 6 matching bases. The CDR3 sequence is 16 residues long. The germline V gene has CDR1 SGHTA and CDR2 FQGNSA. V gave up 0 bases and J gave up 6 bases, with 15 bases separating them. The CDR3 region is CASSLAGRGGSQPQHF. The CDR3 bases are TGTGCCAGCAGCTTAGCGGGAAGGGGGGGAAGTCAGCCCCAGCATTTT.

A few counts support this clone. The rearrangement joins TRBV5-1 to TRBJ1-3, with 9 bases identical to TRBD1. The J segment lost 3 bases and the V segment lost 0 bases, leaving 4 bases of the junction unmatched. There are 16 residues in the CDR3. CDR1 is SGHRS, CDR2 YFSETQ, per germline. CDR3 in amino acids: CASSLAGQGSGNTIYF. CDR3 coding DNA: TGCGCCAGCAGCTTGGCCGGACAGGGGAGTGGAAACACCATATATTTT.

The chain uses TRBV27 and TRBJ1-4; possibly TRBD1 for D (5 bases). This CDR3 spans 14 amino acids. Germline CDR1 MNHEY, CDR2 SMNVEV (reference sequence). Trimming took 2 bases from V and 4 from J, leaving 8 bases between them. The CDR3 region is CASSLVGDNEKLFF. Here the CDR3 DNA reads TGTGCCAGCAGTTTAGTAGGGGATAATGAAAAACTGTTTTTT.

J is TRBJ2-3 and V is TRBV5-1; 10 bases map to TRBD1. V dropped 4 bases and J dropped 3; count of bases not matched to a gene: 2. The CDR3 has 14 amino acids. Germline V gene lookup returns CDR1 SGHRS and CDR2 YFSETQ. The CDR3 DNA is TGCGCCAGCAGCACGGGACAGGGGACAGATACGCAGTATTTT. Residues: CASSTGQGTDTQYF.

The V gene is TRBV7-9, the J gene TRBJ2-1; 8 nucleotides line up with TRBD2. CDR1 and CDR2 from the germline V gene are SEHNR and FQNEAQ (reference sequence). After removal of 2 bases from V and 1 base from J, the junction contained 4 bases not matched to a gene. This CDR3 is built from 16 residues. CDR3 DNA sequence: TGTGCCAGCAGCTTAAGCGGGGGTGCTTCCTACAATGAGCAGTTCTTC. The encoded protein is CASSLSGGASYNEQFF. Full variable domain (outside the CDR3, taken from reference TRBV7-9 and TRBJ2-1): DTGVSQNPRHKITKRGQNVTFRCDPISEHNRLYWYRQTLGQGPEFLTYFQNEAQLEKSRLLSDRFSAERPKGSFSTLEIQRTEQGDSAMYLCASSLSGGASYNEQFFGPGTRLTVL.

This clone has only one observation. CDR3 sequence: CASSRLAGGTDTQYF. CDR3 coding DNA: TGTGCCAGCAGCCGACTAGCGGGGGGTACAGATACGCAGTATTTT. This rearrangement joins TRBV6-4 to TRBJ2-3; 13 bases align to TRBD2. There are 15 residues in the CDR3. The V gene end was trimmed by 6 bases and the J gene end by 3 bases; junction bases not matched to a gene: 3. Per germline, CDR1 MRHNA and CDR2 SNTAGT.

The V gene is TRBV6-5, the J gene TRBJ2-7, with D perhaps matching TRBD2 (7 bases). V lost 2 bases and J lost 0, with 14 bases in between. CDR3 size: 16 residues. Germline V gene lookup returns CDR1 MNHEY and CDR2 SVGAGI. The CDR3: CASSYRRGRLSYEQYF. The DNA for the CDR3 is TGTGCCAGCAGTTACCGGCGGGGGCGCCTCTCCTACGAGCAGTACTTC.